These 31 T cell receptor beta chains were sequenced from one sample in a study of cytomegalovirus exposure and HLA in healthy donors. Vbeta (60) and Jbeta (13) primers were used in the PCR. The repertoire was sequenced with immunoSEQ multiplex PCR; TCRdb's copy has only in-frame clones and lacks some. The sample yields around 70,000 clones, about 76% seen once. The sample taken for sequencing was PBMCs. All receptors derive from a male donor in good health and CMV-seropositive.

The chain employs TRBV27 and TRBJ2-7; D not resolved. The V end lost 0 bases, the J end lost 2 bases, and 5 bases lay between the germline ends. CDR1 and CDR2 from the germline V gene are MNHEY and SMNVEV (reference sequence). CDR3 length equals 13 residues. In DNA, the CDR3 is TGTGCCAGCAGTTTATCCCAGGCCTACGAGCAGTACTTC. Its protein is CASSLSQAYEQYF.

J is TRBJ1-4 and V is TRBV7-9; TRBD1 aligns across 10 bases. Trimming at V came to 5 bases and at J to 8 bases, leaving 5 bases not matched to a gene. The germline V gene has CDR1 SEHNR and CDR2 FQNEAQ (reference sequence). The CDR3 sequence is 14 residues long. The CDR3 sequence: CASSKTGGGEKLFF. In nucleotides, the CDR3 is TGTGCCAGCAGCAAGACAGGGGGCGGGGAAAAACTGTTTTTT.

The rearrangement joins TRBV7-9 to TRBJ1-2; no clear D. Germline V lookup: CDR1 SEHNR, CDR2 FQNEAQ (reference sequence). Trimming shortened V by 1 base and J by 9 bases, and 9 bases separated the two germline ends. This CDR3 contains 12 residues. DNA for the CDR3: TGTGCCAGCAGCTTAGGTGGCTCCAGCTACACCTTC. It translates to CASSLGGSSYTF.

V gene TRBV7-8 combines with J gene TRBJ2-3; 9 nucleotides agree with TRBD1. The germline gives CDR1 SGHVS, CDR2 FQNEAQ. The CDR3 extends over 16 amino acids. The CDR3 DNA follows: TGTGAGAGCACCGCCTACGACAGGGGGTCCACAGATACGCAGTATTTT. The encoded protein is CESTAYDRGSTDTQYF.

V is TRBV11-3 and J is TRBJ2-2; the D gene is possibly TRBD2 (5 bases). V was shortened by 5 bases and J by 4 bases, with 14 bases between the two germline ends. Germline V gene data show CDR1 as SGHNT and CDR2 as YENEEA. CDR3 length: 15 residues. CDR3 region: CASSLGGLSTGELFF. Here the CDR3 DNA reads TGTGCCAGCAGCCTCGGTGGACTTTCCACCGGGGAGCTGTTTTTT.

V usage is TRBV19 and J usage is TRBJ2-5, with 11 bases lining up with TRBD1. After removal of 3 bases from V and 2 bases from J, the junction contained 8 bases not matched to a gene. CDR3 length: 17 residues. From germline, CDR1 is LNHDA and CDR2 SQIVND (reference sequence). CDR3 DNA: TGTGCCAGTAGTATGGGAGCCGGGACAGGGGGTCAAGAGACCCAGTACTTC. It specifies CASSMGAGTGGQETQYF.

This clone is a singleton in its sample. This chain links TRBV28 with TRBJ1-2; unclear D gene. CDR1 MDHEN and CDR2 SYDVKM come from the germline V gene. V was shortened by 5 bases and J by 5 bases, with 21 bases between the two germline ends. This CDR3 contains 16 residues. The CDR3 loop reads CASSPTLGRAWYGYTF. The CDR3 DNA sequence: TGTGCCAGCAGTCCGACATTGGGGAGGGCTTGGTATGGCTACACCTTC.

The gene calls are TRBV7-8 and TRBJ2-5; D is ambiguous. This CDR3 region has 11 residues. Germline loops: CDR1 SGHVS, CDR2 FQNEAQ. V dropped 7 bases and J dropped 0 bases, with 3 bases sitting between them. CDR3 coding DNA: TGTGCCAGCACAGACCAAGAGACCCAGTACTTC. Translating it yields CASTDQETQYF. Together with reference TRBV7-8 and TRBJ2-5, the CDR3 gives the full variable domain: GAGVSQSPRYKVAKRGQDVALRCDPISGHVSLFWYQQALGQGPEFLTYFQNEAQLDKSGLPSDRFFAERPEGSVSTLKIQRTQQEDSAVYLCASTDQETQYFGPGTRLLVL.

The rearrangement links TRBV4-2 to TRBJ2-2; D is ambiguous. The CDR3 length is 17 residues. Trimming took 0 bases from V and 1 from J, leaving 12 bases between them. CDR1 and CDR2 from the germline V gene are LGHNA and YNFKEQ. The CDR3 DNA reads TGTGCCAGCAGCCAAGATCTTGACATCAGGAACACCGGGGAGCTGTTTTTT. Translating it yields CASSQDLDIRNTGELFF.

This chain connects TRBV28 to TRBJ1-6; maybe TRBD1 (6 bases). The ends were cut back, 6 bases at V and 10 bases at J, with 16 bases in the middle. The CDR3 extends over 14 amino acids. From germline, CDR1 is MDHEN and CDR2 SYDVKM. The CDR3 spells CASSRTGRESPLHF. CDR3 sequence (DNA): TGTGCCAGCAGCCGAACAGGGAGGGAATCACCCCTCCACTTT. The full variable domain, rest sourced from reference TRBV28 and TRBJ1-6, is DVKVTQSSRYLVKRTGEKVFLECVQDMDHENMFWYRQDPGLGLRLIYFSYDVKMKEKGDIPEGYSVSREKKERFSLILESASTNQTSMYLCASSRTGRESPLHFGNGTRLTVT.

The CDR3 DNA follows: TGTGCCAGCAGCAACAGGGGCTACAATGAGCAGTTCTTC. This encodes CASSNRGYNEQFF. This chain connects TRBV6-5 to TRBJ2-1; 7 bases agree with TRBD1. V lost 6 bases and J lost 3; bases outside the gene matches: 2. The CDR3 extends over 13 amino acids. Germline V CDR1 and CDR2: MNHEY, SVGAGI.

This clone was observed once. The gene calls are TRBV6-5 and TRBJ2-2; 11 bases fit TRBD2. The CDR3 is 15 amino acids. V lost 6 bases and J lost 4; bases outside the gene matches: 4. Germline assignment: CDR1 MNHEY and CDR2 SVGAGI. This chain's CDR3 is CASRSGLAATGELFF. CDR3 bases: TGTGCCAGCAGATCGGGACTAGCGGCCACCGGGGAGCTGTTTTTT.

The genes are TRBV30 and TRBJ2-2; 12 nucleotides align to TRBD2. The CDR3 is 18 residues long. The ends lost 2 bases at V and 5 bases at J; junction bases unmatched: 12. The germline V gene has CDR1 GTSNPN and CDR2 SVGIG (reference sequence). CDR3 amino acids: CAWSSPTPLAGGTGELFF. CDR3 nucleotides: TGTGCCTGGAGTTCCCCCACGCCGCTAGCGGGGGGGACCGGGGAGCTGTTTTTT.

This clone was counted a single time. This chain links TRBV6-6 with TRBJ2-7; 8 positions match TRBD1. Germline CDR1 reads MNHNY; CDR2 reads SVGAGI (reference sequence). This CDR3 is 13 amino acids long. V shed 11 bases and J 1 base; nucleotides not matched to a gene: 7. CDR3 nucleotides: TGTGCCGCCAGACAGGGGAAGTCCTACGAGCAGTACTTC. It yields the protein CAARQGKSYEQYF.

V and J are TRBV2 and TRBJ2-1; TRBD2 aligns across 8 bases. This CDR3 has 17 residues. Germline CDR1 SNHLY, CDR2 FYNNEI. V gave up 6 bases and J gave up 4 bases; unmatched junction bases: 14. DNA of the CDR3: TGTGCCAGCAGCCCAATCGGGGGGGGCGTAGGGTACAATGAGCAGTTCTTC. Amino acids: CASSPIGGGVGYNEQFF.

This clone was counted a single time. The chain combines TRBV18 with TRBJ2-5, with a possible D match to TRBD1 (5 bases). Deletions cut 3 bases from V and 4 bases from J, with 12 bases between. Germline V gives CDR1 KGHSH, CDR2 LQKENI. The length of the CDR3 is 14 residues. This CDR3 reads CASSPQSRVETQYF. In DNA, the CDR3 is TGTGCCAGCTCACCCCAAAGCAGGGTAGAGACCCAGTACTTC.

The table lists this clone with a count of one. V usage is TRBV2 and J usage is TRBJ1-2, with D possibly TRBD1 on 6 matching bases. V lost 4 bases, J lost 4 bases, and 13 bases lay in between. This CDR3 contains 14 residues. Per the germline V gene, CDR1 is SNHLY and CDR2 is FYNNEI. The CDR3 reads CASSVTGTPYGYTF. In DNA form, the CDR3 reads TGTGCCAGCAGTGTGACAGGAACACCCTATGGCTACACCTTC.

The chain uses TRBV9 and TRBJ2-7, with D perhaps TRBD2 (7 bases). V gave up 0 bases and J gave up 7 bases, with 17 bases separating them. The CDR3 runs to 15 residues. Germline CDR1 reads SGDLS; CDR2 reads YYNGEE. CDR3: CASSVDGRGPREQYF. The CDR3 DNA follows: TGTGCCAGCAGCGTAGACGGGCGGGGGCCTAGGGAGCAGTACTTC.

This rearrangement joins TRBV7-9 to TRBJ2-1; 8 positions agree with TRBD2. V shed 6 bases and J 2 bases; nucleotides not matched to a gene: 6. Germline CDR1 is SEHNR and CDR2 is FQNEAQ (reference sequence). This CDR3 contains 15 residues. In DNA, the CDR3 is TGTGCCAGCAGTAGTAGCGGGGCAACCTACAATGAGCAGTTCTTC. This sequence encodes CASSSSGATYNEQFF.

This chain uses TRBV7-2 with TRBJ2-7; D perhaps matches TRBD1 (5 bases). CDR3 length: 14 amino acids. Trimming stripped 3 bases from V and 1 base from J, with 10 bases between. CDR1 is SGHTA and CDR2 is FQGNSA in the germline V gene. The CDR3 DNA follows: TGTGCCAGCAGCTTGGGGCCGATTTCCTACGAGCAGTACTTC. This gives the protein CASSLGPISYEQYF.

The chain carries TRBV14 and TRBJ2-5, with a possible D match to TRBD1 (6 bases). The end of the DNA aligns better with TRBJ2-7, so the J call may be wrong. The germline V gene encodes CDR1 SGHDN and CDR2 FVKESK. The CDR3 is 13 amino acids. The DNA for the CDR3 is TGTGCCAGCAGCGTCAGGGGTTCCAACGAGCAGTACTTC. Its protein product is CASSVRGSNEQYF.

The V call is TRBV18, the J call TRBJ1-2, with TRBD1 matching over 8 bases. Germline assignment: CDR1 KGHSH and CDR2 LQKENI. CDR3 size: 15 residues. V lost 6 bases and J lost 8; bases outside the gene matches: 14. The CDR3 DNA sequence: TGTGCCAGCTCGCCTGAGACCGGGACAGGTGACGGCTACACCTTC. It codes for CASSPETGTGDGYTF.

The gene calls are TRBV28 and TRBJ2-5; a weak D match, TRBD2 (6 bases). The better agreement between TRBJ2-7 and the DNA end casts doubt on the J call. This CDR3 comprises 14 residues. Germline loops: CDR1 MDHEN, CDR2 SYDVKM. CDR3 sequence (DNA): TGTGCCAGCAGTTTCGTGGGGAGGACCTACGAGCAGTACTTC. This translates into CASSFVGRTYEQYF.

This clone was observed a few times. V is TRBV5-4 and J is TRBJ2-1; TRBD2 agrees at 7 bases. The CDR3 has 15 residues. After removal of 0 bases from V and 6 bases from J, the junction contained 6 bases not matched to a gene. The germline CDR1 and CDR2 sequences are SGHNT and YYREEE (reference sequence). The CDR3 nucleotides read TGTGCCAGCAGCTTGGGAGGGACTATCGGCAATGAGCAGTTCTTC. The encoded protein is CASSLGGTIGNEQFF.

V gene TRBV19 combines with J gene TRBJ1-5; 7 bases match TRBD1. J was trimmed by 8 bases and V by 5 bases; bases with no gene match: 6. The CDR3 extends over 13 amino acids. Per the germline V gene, CDR1 is LNHDA and CDR2 is SQIVND (reference sequence). The CDR3 loop is CASSADRSEPQHF. The CDR3 coding sequence is TGTGCCAGTAGTGCGGACAGGTCGGAGCCCCAGCATTTT.

The chain employs TRBV6-1 and TRBJ1-1; the match to TRBD1 covers 9 bases. Trimming removed 4 bases from V and 3 bases from J; junction bases left unmatched: 6. CDR3 length: 15 residues. Germline V CDR1 and CDR2: MNHNS, SASEGT. Here the CDR3 reads CASSGGQGRYTEAFF. The CDR3, as DNA: TGTGCCAGCAGTGGGGGACAGGGCCGATACACTGAAGCTTTCTTT.

The V and J genes are TRBV27 and TRBJ2-2; TRBD1 matches at 7 bases. CDR3 size: 15 residues. CDR1 and CDR2 (germline): MNHEY, SMNVEV (reference sequence). The V segment lost 4 bases and the J segment 6 bases; nucleotides outside the gene matches: 8. The CDR3 protein is CASSSLRQGAGELFF. The CDR3 coding sequence is TGTGCCAGCAGTTCACTCCGACAGGGAGCCGGGGAGCTGTTTTTT.

This clone has only one observation. At one boundary the junction diverges from the germline segment, which might be a read error. The chain combines TRBV4-3 with TRBJ1-2, with D tentatively TRBD1 (5 bases). The CDR3 totals 18 residues. Germline V gives CDR1 LGHNA, CDR2 YSLEER. CDR3 residues: CASSQDLGRVGAFYVYTF. DNA for the CDR3: TGCGCCAGCAGCCAAGATCTAGGCAGGGTAGGGGCCTTCTATGTCTACACCTTC.

V and J are TRBV27 and TRBJ2-7, with a weak D call TRBD2 (6 bases). Trimming took 7 bases from V and 3 from J, leaving 13 bases between them. Germline V gene sequence: CDR1 MNHEY, CDR2 SMNVEV (reference sequence). The CDR3 spans 13 residues. CDR3 in DNA: TGTGCCAGCACCGTGAGGGGAGGCTACGAGCAGTACTTC. Translation gives CASTVRGGYEQYF.

The genes are TRBV29-1 and TRBJ2-7, with 7 positions matching TRBD2. The ends lost 6 bases at V and 3 bases at J; junction bases unmatched: 14. Germline V gene sequence: CDR1 SQVTM, CDR2 ANQGSEA. CDR3 length equals 15 residues. The DNA for the CDR3 is TGCAGCGTGTGGGGGGGGGACTTCCATATCTACGAGCAGTACTTC. It translates to CSVWGGDFHIYEQYF.

The chain employs TRBV30 and TRBJ1-4; no reliable D call. The CDR3 length is 15 residues. V lost 1 base to trimming and J lost 0 bases, with 9 bases between them. Germline CDR1 and CDR2: GTSNPN and SVGIG (reference sequence). CDR3 in amino acids: CAWSGGIATNEKLFF. Here the CDR3 DNA reads TGTGCCTGGAGTGGCGGAATTGCAACTAATGAAAAACTGTTTTTT.